This T cell receptor (beta chain) originates from a study of T-cell reconstitution after alpha-beta-depleted transplantation in children. Germline-derived CDR1 and CDR2 are MDHEN and SYDVKM. V shed 6 bases and J shed 2 bases, with 21 bases lying between them. The CDR3 has 17 residues. There are a few counts of this clonotype. Its antigen is still unknown. Preparation of the TCRbeta library was carried out with unique molecular identifiers. MiXCR, run by TCRdb on the PCR reads, gives a single entry per CDR3 protein. The repertoire holds around 490,000 distinct CDR3 sequences, with about 10% as singletons. General study points: One year after transplant, T-cell counts and diversity came mostly from newly produced T cells.

The sample in question was PBMCs, mostly from graft donor cells, obtained 180 days after TCRalphabeta/CD19-depleted stem cell transplant. The V call is TRBV28, the J call TRBJ2-3; D is perhaps TRBD2 (6 bases). The receptor's source is a female patient aged 2 to 10 who had a stem cell transplant for aplastic anemia, so the T cells may come from the graft donor. CDR3 in amino acids: CASSSGTPSEHTDTQYF. CDR3 in DNA: TGTGCCAGCAGCTCCGGGACTCCCAGTGAGCACACAGATACGCAGTATTTT.